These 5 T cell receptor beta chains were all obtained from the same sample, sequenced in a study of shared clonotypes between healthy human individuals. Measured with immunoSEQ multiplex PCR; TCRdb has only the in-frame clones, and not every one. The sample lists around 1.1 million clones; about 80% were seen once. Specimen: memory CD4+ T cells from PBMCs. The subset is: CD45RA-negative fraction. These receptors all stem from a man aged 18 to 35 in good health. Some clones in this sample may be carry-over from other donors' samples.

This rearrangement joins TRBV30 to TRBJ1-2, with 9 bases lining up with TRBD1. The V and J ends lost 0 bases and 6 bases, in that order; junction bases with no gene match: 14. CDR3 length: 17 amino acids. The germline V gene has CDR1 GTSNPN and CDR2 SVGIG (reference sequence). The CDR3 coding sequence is TGTGCCTGGAGTGTTCCGGGACAGGGTTTATATGGTAATGGCTACACCTTC. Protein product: CAWSVPGQGLYGNGYTF.

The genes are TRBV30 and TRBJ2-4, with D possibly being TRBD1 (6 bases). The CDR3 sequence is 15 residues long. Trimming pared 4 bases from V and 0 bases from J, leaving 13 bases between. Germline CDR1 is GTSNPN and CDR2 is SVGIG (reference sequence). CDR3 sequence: CAWMGTTLAKNIQYF. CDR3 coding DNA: TGTGCCTGGATGGGGACAACGCTAGCCAAAAACATTCAGTACTTC. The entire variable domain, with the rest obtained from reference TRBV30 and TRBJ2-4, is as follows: SQTIHQWPATLVQPVGSPLSLECTVEGTSNPNLYWYRQAAGRGLQLLFYSVGIGQISSEVPQNLSASRPQDRQFILSSKKLLLSDSGFYLCAWMGTTLAKNIQYFGAGTRLSVL.

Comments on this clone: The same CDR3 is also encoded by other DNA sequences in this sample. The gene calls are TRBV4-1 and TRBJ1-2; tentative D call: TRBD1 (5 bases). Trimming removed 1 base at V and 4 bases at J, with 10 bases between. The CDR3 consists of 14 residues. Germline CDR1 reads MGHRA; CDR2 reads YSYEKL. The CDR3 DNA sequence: TGCGCCAGCAGCCAAGGGGGGGACCGCTATGGCTACACCTTC. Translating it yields CASSQGGDRYGYTF.

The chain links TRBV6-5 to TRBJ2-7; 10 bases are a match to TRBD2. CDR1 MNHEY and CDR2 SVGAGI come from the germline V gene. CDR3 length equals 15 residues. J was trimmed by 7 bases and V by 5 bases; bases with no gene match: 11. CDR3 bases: TGTGCCAGCAGTCGACAAGCGGGAGGGGGTTGGGAGCAGTACTTC. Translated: CASSRQAGGGWEQYF.

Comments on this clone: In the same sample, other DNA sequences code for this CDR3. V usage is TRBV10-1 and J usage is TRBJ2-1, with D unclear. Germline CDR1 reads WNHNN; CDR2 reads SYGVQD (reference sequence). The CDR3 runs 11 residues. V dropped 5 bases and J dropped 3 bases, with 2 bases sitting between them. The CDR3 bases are TGCGCCAGCAGTAACTACAATGAGCAGTTCTTC. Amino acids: CASSNYNEQFF.